This TCR beta chain emerged from a study of T-cell reconstitution after alpha-beta-depleted transplantation in children. For TCRbeta, the library was prepared with unique molecular identifiers. TCRdb called the PCR reads again in MiXCR, with one record for every CDR3 protein. Among 400,000 to 500,000 distinct CDR3 sequences listed, roughly a tenth were seen once. V dropped 4 bases and J dropped 2 bases, with 11 bases sitting between them. The CDR3 is 14 residues long. Germline V CDR1 and CDR2: WSHSY, SAAADI. This clonotype came up many times. Sequenced here: PBMCs from the stem cell graft donor, sampled from the stem cell graft. The TCR was taken from a human donor who donated a stem cell graft to a child with acute myeloid leukemia. This chain links TRBV10-2 with TRBJ2-5; no clear D gene. The CDR3 loop reads CASSGVSRQETQYF. The CDR3, as DNA: TGCGCCAGCAGTGGGGTCTCGCGGCAAGAGACCCAGTACTTC.